This T cell receptor beta chain is drawn from a study of OX40 agonist ivuxolimab in advanced cancers. Study overall: Each patient was given ivuxolimab into a vein every 2 weeks, at 0.01 to 10 mg/kg. Three patients showed partial responses: one hepatocellular carcinoma and two cutaneous melanoma cases. Overall study results and limits: It was also the case that some nonresponders had low normalized T-cell clonal expansion. Near-lowest levels of clonal expansion characterized partial responders at 0.1-3.0 mg/kg.

Looked up from germline, CDR1 is SGHRS and CDR2 is YFSETQ. This CDR3 contains 14 residues. The V gene end was trimmed by 3 bases and the J gene end by 3 bases; junction bases not matched to a gene: 1. About this clone itself: Its cognate antigen is unknown.

This table comes from immunoSEQ multiplex PCR, and its TCRdb copy is limited to in-frame clones, with some not included. The sample lists fewer than 65,000 clones, about 90% occurring once. The starting material was CD4+ or CD8+ T cells sorted from blood, obtained in a trial of the OX40 agonist ivuxolimab. The TCR comes from an adult with an advanced solid tumor such as melanoma, head and neck, liver or kidney cancer. The chain is built from TRBV5-1 and TRBJ2-3; 10 nucleotides align to TRBD2. Written as DNA, the CDR3 is TGCGCCAGCAGCTCGACTAGCGGGACAGATACGCAGTATTTT. The encoded protein is CASSSTSGTDTQYF.